The 21 T cell receptor beta chains reported below all come from one sample, sequenced in a study of T-cell reconstitution after alpha-beta-depleted transplantation in children. General observations from the study: Two months or so post-transplant, alpha-beta T cells reportedly derived from several hundred expanded graft clones.

For TCRbeta, the library was prepared with unique molecular identifiers. TCRdb processed the PCR reads anew with MiXCR; each CDR3 protein has one entry. The sample carries tens of thousands of distinct CDR3 sequences, around 6% recorded once. These TCRs' antigens remain unknown. Material: peripheral blood, obtained 60 days after TCRalphabeta/CD19-depleted stem cell transplant. The receptors shown here come from a child under three years old who had a stem cell transplant for acute myeloid leukemia, so the T cells may come from the graft donor.

A few counts support this clonotype. The J gene is TRBJ1-1, the V gene TRBV19; D unclear. The V gene lost 4 bases and the J gene lost 2 bases, with 5 bases spanning the gap. From germline, CDR1 is LNHDA and CDR2 SQIVND (reference sequence). The CDR3 consists of 12 residues. The CDR3 spells CASSTGNTEAFF. The CDR3 DNA reads as TGTGCCAGTAGTACGGGAAACACTGAAGCTTTCTTT.

V usage is TRBV7-2 and J usage is TRBJ2-7; D might be TRBD1 (5 bases). The germline V and J ends were trimmed by 5 bases and 3 bases, with 11 bases remaining between them. CDR3 length: 13 residues. The germline V gene encodes CDR1 SGHTA and CDR2 FQGNSA. DNA for the CDR3: TGTGCCAGCAGCCAGGGAAGGGACTACGAGCAGTACTTC. Translated, it gives CASSQGRDYEQYF. The full variable domain, with the rest looked up from reference TRBV7-2 and TRBJ2-7, is GAGVSQSPSNKVTEKGKDVELRCDPISGHTALYWYRQSLGQGLEFLIYFQGNSAPDKSGLPSDRFSAERTGGSVSTLTIQRTQQEDSAVYLCASSQGRDYEQYFGPGTRLTVT.

This clonotype was seen many times. This chain links TRBV7-9 with TRBJ1-2, with 8 bases lining up with TRBD1. This CDR3 contains 15 residues. Per the germline V gene, CDR1 is SEHNR and CDR2 is FQNEAQ (reference sequence). V shed 5 bases and J 0 bases; nucleotides not matched to a gene: 5. The CDR3 reads CASSPDRGSNYGYTF. The CDR3 coding sequence is TGTGCCAGCAGCCCTGACAGGGGTTCTAACTATGGCTACACCTTC.

This clonotype was seen ten or more times. The chain uses TRBV29-1 and TRBJ2-3, with 10 positions matching TRBD2. The CDR3 extends over 15 amino acids. The germline gives CDR1 SQVTM, CDR2 ANQGSEA. The ends lost 0 bases at V and 3 bases at J; junction bases unmatched: 3. The CDR3 protein is CSVEEAGGPTDTQYF. CDR3 bases: TGCAGCGTTGAAGAAGCGGGGGGGCCGACAGATACGCAGTATTTT.

This clonotype was recorded many times. The chain carries TRBV5-6 and TRBJ2-7; no definite D call. The V gene's germline CDR1 is SGHDT and CDR2 YYEEEE. The CDR3 loop spans 14 amino acids. V lost 2 bases and J lost 7, with 16 bases in between. The CDR3: CASSFYPVVKEQYF. The CDR3 DNA reads as TGTGCCAGCAGCTTTTATCCTGTCGTGAAGGAGCAGTACTTC.

Ten or more counts support this clonotype. The V call is TRBV15, the J call TRBJ1-2; D is unclear. CDR1 and CDR2 (germline): LNHNV, YYDKDF (reference sequence). V was shortened by 0 bases and J by 1 base, with 12 bases between the two germline ends. There are 16 residues in the CDR3. The CDR3 reads CATSRDSADGNYGYTF. CDR3 DNA: TGTGCCACCAGCAGAGATTCGGCAGACGGTAACTATGGCTACACCTTC.

There are a few counts of this clonotype. The chain joins TRBV7-9 to TRBJ2-7, with unresolved D. V dropped 0 bases and J dropped 6 bases, with 15 bases sitting between them. This CDR3 is 15 amino acids long. CDR1 and CDR2 from the germline V gene are SEHNR and FQNEAQ (reference sequence). In DNA form, the CDR3 reads TGTGCCAGCAGCTTAGCACTCGCGTCGGTGGGCGAGCAGTACTTC. Its protein is CASSLALASVGEQYF.

At least ten counts were recorded for this clonotype. V and J are TRBV20-1 and TRBJ1-2, with TRBD1 matching over 9 bases. CDR1 is DFQATT and CDR2 is SNEGSKA in the germline V gene (reference sequence). V lost 6 bases, J lost 13 bases, and 15 bases stayed unmatched. This CDR3 is 13 amino acids long. The CDR3 loop is CSARSGQGFEPTF. The DNA of the CDR3 is TGCAGTGCCCGGAGTGGACAGGGGTTCGAACCCACCTTC.

This clonotype was observed many times. The rearrangement uses TRBV30 and TRBJ1-1; D call uncertain. The CDR3 loop spans 13 amino acids. Trimming took 0 bases from V and 4 from J, leaving 9 bases between them. From germline, CDR1 is GTSNPN and CDR2 SVGIG (reference sequence). The CDR3 DNA follows: TGTGCCTGGAGTGTAAGCGGATCCACTGAAGCTTTCTTT. It specifies CAWSVSGSTEAFF.

This clonotype was seen at least ten times. V usage is TRBV25-1 and J usage is TRBJ2-3; the D gene could be TRBD1 or TRBD2 (5 bases each). CDR1 and CDR2 (germline): MGHDK, SYGVNS. CDR3 size: 16 residues. The V end was cut by 4 bases, the J end by 1 base, with 15 bases between. CDR3 sequence: CASSAGWLGGTDTQYF. CDR3 DNA sequence: TGTGCCAGCAGTGCAGGATGGTTGGGGGGCACAGATACGCAGTATTTT.

Ten or more counts support this clonotype. CDR3 protein: CASSYLRGENEQYF. CDR3 nucleotides: TGTGCCAGCAGTTACTTACGGGGGGAGAACGAGCAGTACTTC. The chain has TRBV6-5 and TRBJ2-7, with 7 bases matching TRBD2. The V gene end was trimmed by 1 base and the J gene end by 5 bases; junction bases not matched to a gene: 5. This CDR3 contains 14 residues. Germline V gene sequence: CDR1 MNHEY, CDR2 SVGAGI.

This clonotype was detected many times. The V call is TRBV15, the J call TRBJ2-5; D is unclear. Germline V gene data show CDR1 as LNHNV and CDR2 as YYDKDF (reference sequence). CDR3 length: 15 residues. Trimming pared 1 base from V and 1 base from J, leaving 10 bases between. CDR3 protein: CATSRVPQVQETQYF. The CDR3 DNA sequence: TGTGCCACCAGCAGAGTCCCCCAGGTCCAAGAGACCCAGTACTTC.

The V gene is TRBV15, the J gene TRBJ2-7; D is unclear. Trimming stripped 3 bases from V and 5 bases from J, with 11 bases between. Germline V gene lookup returns CDR1 LNHNV and CDR2 YYDKDF (reference sequence). The CDR3 consists of 13 residues. The CDR3 is CATSRDRLDEQYF. Here the CDR3 DNA reads TGTGCCACCAGCAGGGACCGCCTCGACGAGCAGTACTTC.

Many counts were recorded for this clonotype. V gene TRBV3-1 combines with J gene TRBJ2-1; tentatively, D is TRBD2 (6 bases). Trimming left V 3 bases short and J 6 bases short, with 15 bases between. Looked up from germline, CDR1 is LGHDT and CDR2 is YNNKEL (reference sequence). The CDR3 is 15 residues long. The CDR3 sequence: CASSQRAGSSNEQFF. The CDR3 DNA sequence: TGTGCCAGCAGCCAGAGAGCGGGTTCATCCAATGAGCAGTTCTTC.

This clonotype was seen a handful of times. The V and J genes are TRBV7-6 and TRBJ2-7; weak D call: TRBD2 (6 bases). CDR1 and CDR2 (germline): SGHVS, FNYEAQ. The CDR3 is 13 amino acids. Trimming took 6 bases from V and 5 from J, leaving 14 bases between them. CDR3: CASRTRETHEQYF. Here the CDR3 DNA reads TGTGCCAGCAGGACTCGGGAGACCCACGAGCAGTACTTC.

This clonotype was counted ten times or more. This chain links TRBV12-3 or TRBV12-4 with TRBJ2-5, with D tentatively TRBD1 (6 bases). This CDR3 is 13 amino acids long. The V end lost 5 bases, the J end lost 5 bases, and 12 bases lay between the germline ends. The CDR3: CASSPDRLETQYF. The CDR3 coding sequence is TGTGCCAGCAGTCCTGACAGGTTGGAGACCCAGTACTTC.

In this sample, this clonotype turned up many times. This chain joins TRBV7-9 and TRBJ2-1; 10 nucleotides agree with TRBD2. After removal of 0 bases from V and 8 bases from J, the junction contained 7 bases not matched to a gene. CDR1 and CDR2 from the germline V gene are SEHNR and FQNEAQ (reference sequence). The CDR3 consists of 16 residues. The CDR3 here is CASSLALAGGGDEQFF. CDR3 nucleotide sequence: TGTGCCAGCAGCTTAGCCTTAGCGGGGGGTGGCGATGAGCAGTTCTTC.

This clonotype occurred many times. DNA of the CDR3: TGCAGTGCTACCTTCCTAGCGGGAGTGAGCTACGAGCAGTACTTC. It specifies CSATFLAGVSYEQYF. The chain carries TRBV20-1 and TRBJ2-7; 10 bases agree with TRBD2. The CDR3 length is 15 residues. With 4 bases clipped from V and 3 bases from J, the junction kept 9 bases outside the gene matches. Germline CDR1 and CDR2: DFQATT and SNEGSKA (reference sequence).

This clonotype was seen repeatedly, ten times or more. V usage is TRBV12-3 or TRBV12-4 and J usage is TRBJ1-1; D gene ambiguous. The germline V and J ends were trimmed by 2 bases and 4 bases, with 2 bases remaining between them. This CDR3 region has 11 residues. The CDR3 sequence: CASSLSTEAFF. The CDR3 DNA follows: TGTGCCAGCAGTTTAAGCACTGAAGCTTTCTTT.

Many counts were recorded for this clonotype. This chain joins TRBV12-3 or TRBV12-4 and TRBJ2-1; 12 nucleotides line up with TRBD2. V was clipped by 5 bases and J by 4 bases; unmatched bases: 0. The CDR3 has 14 residues. The CDR3 loop is CASSGLAGYNEQFF. The CDR3 nucleotides read TGTGCCAGCAGTGGACTAGCGGGATACAATGAGCAGTTCTTC.

This clonotype counts as medium-sized (0.01 to 0.1%). The chain uses TRBV20-1 and TRBJ1-6, with D possibly being TRBD1 (5 bases). Germline V gives CDR1 DFQATT, CDR2 SNEGSKA (reference sequence). This CDR3 comprises 14 residues. Trimming cost V 5 bases and J 9 bases, with 17 bases left between them. The CDR3, as DNA: TGCAGTGCTCCTTACCGGGGGTGGAGTTCACCCCTCCACTTT. This codes for CSAPYRGWSSPLHF.